This T cell receptor beta chain was profiled in a study of Ad26.COV2.S vaccination and SARS-CoV-2 variants. CDR1 is MNHEY, CDR2 SMNVEV, per germline (reference sequence). CDR3 size: 14 residues. Trimming at V came to 5 bases and at J to 3 bases, leaving 3 bases not matched to a gene. In this sample, this clone turned up a few times. Other DNA sequences in the same sample also yield this CDR3. The treatment was: some 19 received Ad26.COV2.S at low or high dose, single or two shots; about 5 received placebo; per-sample allocation not given. Material that was analyzed had been drawn on day 63 after the first vaccine or placebo injection. Clones were sequenced by immunoSEQ multiplex PCR, and TCRdb holds only the in-frame ones, with some missing. The sample lists about 400,000 clones, approximately 83% seen once, with around 7.3% in the top ten.

The receptor comes from a person aged 18-65 years who received the Ad26.COV2.S COVID-19 vaccine or a placebo. The chain carries TRBV27 and TRBJ2-1, with TRBD2 identical over 8 bases. Source: peripheral blood, taken in a trial of Ad26.COV2.S vaccine versus placebo. The CDR3 nucleotides read TGTGCCAGCAGTCCCAGCGGGAGCTACAATGAGCAGTTCTTC. Protein: CASSPSGSYNEQFF.